One sample yielded the 16 T cell receptor beta chains listed below, sequenced in a study of blood T cell repertoires in COVID-19. TCRdb's copy holds only in-frame clones and misses some; the assay was immunoSEQ multiplex PCR. The sample includes 110,000 to 150,000 clones, roughly 83% of them seen just once. What was sequenced was PBMCs or T cells enriched from blood (not recorded which). These receptors were collected from a man in his forties with acute COVID-19.

V is TRBV27 and J is TRBJ1-2; unclear D gene. Germline loops: CDR1 MNHEY, CDR2 SMNVEV (reference sequence). CDR3 length: 13 amino acids. Trimming cost V 3 bases and J 2 bases, with 7 bases left between them. CDR3 amino acids: CASSFRENYGYTF. Written as DNA, the CDR3 is TGTGCCAGCAGTTTTCGAGAGAACTATGGCTACACCTTC.

The chain is built from TRBV4-3 and TRBJ1-1; D gene uncertain. The CDR3 spans 15 residues. In germline, CDR1 is LGHNA, CDR2 YSLEER. V was clipped by 0 bases and J by 6 bases, with 14 bases between them. The CDR3 DNA is TGCGCCAGCAGCCAAGACGCACCGTACTCCCCTGAAGCTTTCTTT. Its protein product is CASSQDAPYSPEAFF.

This chain joins TRBV3-1 (or the pseudogene TRBV3-2) and TRBJ2-7; D not certain. The CDR3 has 15 amino acids. The V end lost 1 base, the J end lost 0 bases, and 10 bases lay between the germline ends. Germline V gene lookup returns CDR1 LGHDT and CDR2 YNNKEL (reference sequence). The CDR3 region has the DNA TGTGCCAGCAGCCAAGCAGCGACGGACTCCTACGAGCAGTACTTC. This codes for CASSQAATDSYEQYF.

This chain joins TRBV6-5 and TRBJ2-7; 7 bases line up with TRBD1. Germline values: CDR1 MNHEY, CDR2 SVGAGI. Trimming removed 6 bases from V and 7 bases from J; junction bases left unmatched: 6. The CDR3 contains 12 residues. CDR3 in DNA: TGTGCCAGCAGACACCCACAGGGGGAGCAGTACTTC. As protein: CASRHPQGEQYF.

This clone was observed a few times. The chain recombines TRBV30 with TRBJ2-3; weak D call: TRBD1 (5 bases). The CDR3 length is 16 residues. Per the germline V gene, CDR1 is GTSNPN and CDR2 is SVGIG (reference sequence). V was cut by 3 bases and J by 2 bases, with 18 bases left in between. In DNA, the CDR3 is TGTGCCTGGAGCCCTTTCAAGGCAGGGTACACAGATACGCAGTATTTT. Protein product: CAWSPFKAGYTDTQYF.

The V and J genes are TRBV14 and TRBJ1-1; TRBD1 might be the D (6 bases). The germline CDR1 and CDR2 sequences are SGHDN and FVKESK. V lost 4 bases and J 3 bases, leaving 12 bases between the germline ends. CDR3 size: 14 residues. The CDR3 here is CASSRRGRDTEAFF. Here the CDR3 DNA reads TGTGCCAGCAGCCGCAGGGGCAGGGACACTGAAGCTTTCTTT.

The V gene is TRBV10-3, the J gene TRBJ2-1; D uncertain. Looked up from germline, CDR1 is ENHRY and CDR2 is SYGVKD. The CDR3 has 15 residues. V was shortened by 2 bases and J by 3 bases, with 11 bases between the two germline ends. CDR3 DNA sequence: TGTGCCATCAGTGAGCGACTCCAAAGCTACAATGAGCAGTTCTTC. Translated, it gives CAISERLQSYNEQFF.

In regard to this clone: The sample holds other DNA sequences that translate to the same CDR3. This chain uses TRBV30 with TRBJ2-7; possible D gene TRBD2, 5 bases. This CDR3 is 12 amino acids long. The V gene lost 1 base and the J gene lost 3 bases, with 7 bases spanning the gap. CDR1 and CDR2 (germline): GTSNPN, SVGIG (reference sequence). The CDR3 is CAWSGGDYEQYF. For the CDR3, the DNA is TGTGCCTGGAGTGGGGGAGACTACGAGCAGTACTTC.

The chain couples TRBV19 to TRBJ2-7, with 7 bases identical to TRBD2. V trimming: 1 base; J trimming: 6 bases; junction bases outside the gene matches: 3. The CDR3 spans 13 residues. Germline CDR1 is LNHDA and CDR2 is SQIVND (reference sequence). The CDR3 nucleotides are TGTGCCAGTAGTATAGTGGGAGGGCGCGAGCAGTACTTC. Its protein product is CASSIVGGREQYF.

J is TRBJ1-2 and V is TRBV5-1; D is perhaps TRBD1 (6 bases). CDR1 and CDR2 from the germline V gene are SGHRS and YFSETQ. Deletions cut 2 bases from V and 0 bases from J, with 23 bases between. The CDR3 is made up of 19 amino acids. In DNA, the CDR3 is TGCGCCAGCAGCTTAACCGACTCCGGGACACCGTTAGCTAACTATGGCTACACCTTC. It encodes CASSLTDSGTPLANYGYTF.

The chain couples TRBV20-1 to TRBJ2-1; TRBD2 might be the D (6 bases). Per germline, CDR1 DFQATT and CDR2 SNEGSKA (reference sequence). The CDR3 consists of 14 residues. The V end lost 3 bases, the J end lost 7 bases, and 16 bases lay between the germline ends. Written as DNA, the CDR3 is TGCAGTGCTAGTTCCTCTCTCGGGAGAAATGAGCAGTTCTTC. This sequence encodes CSASSSLGRNEQFF.

The chain uses TRBV5-4 and TRBJ2-1, with D tentatively TRBD2 (5 bases). The CDR3 has 17 amino acids. CDR1 is SGHNT and CDR2 is YYREEE in the germline V gene (reference sequence). Between the trimmed V and J ends, which lost 2 bases and 3 bases, there was a span of 18 bases. CDR3 loop: CASSFFRTGVSYNEQFF. The CDR3 DNA follows: TGTGCCAGCAGCTTTTTTCGGACTGGTGTGAGCTACAATGAGCAGTTCTTC.

This clone has just one count. The rearrangement uses TRBV19 and TRBJ2-1; D may be TRBD1 (6 bases). Trimming removed 6 bases from V and 3 bases from J, with 12 bases in between. The CDR3 is 14 amino acids. Germline CDR1 LNHDA, CDR2 SQIVND (reference sequence). The CDR3: CASRTGPNYNEQFF. The CDR3 DNA reads TGTGCCAGTAGAACAGGGCCCAACTACAATGAGCAGTTCTTC.

The chain employs TRBV27 and TRBJ2-5; 9 nucleotides line up with TRBD2. The CDR3 spans 15 residues. Trimming at V came to 0 bases and at J to 5 bases, leaving 4 bases not matched to a gene. Germline V gene data show CDR1 as MNHEY and CDR2 as SMNVEV (reference sequence). The CDR3 loop reads CASSLSSGGMETQYF. The CDR3, as DNA: TGTGCCAGCAGTTTATCCAGCGGGGGGATGGAGACCCAGTACTTC.

V gene TRBV7-8 combines with J gene TRBJ2-6; 7 bases agree with TRBD2. After removal of 5 bases from V and 12 bases from J, the junction contained 16 bases not matched to a gene. The germline V gene has CDR1 SGHVS and CDR2 FQNEAQ. The CDR3 is made up of 16 amino acids. CDR3 sequence reads: CASSNYREDGLFVLTF. The CDR3 nucleotides are TGTGCCAGCAGCAACTATCGGGAGGACGGGCTGTTCGTCCTGACTTTC.

CDR3 region: CASSPHERAGNTIYF. The DNA of the CDR3 is TGTGCCAGCAGTCCACATGAGCGGGCAGGAAACACCATATATTTT. V and J are TRBV27 and TRBJ1-3; D gene unclear. The CDR3 is 15 amino acids. The V gene's germline CDR1 is MNHEY and CDR2 SMNVEV (reference sequence). Trimming took off 5 bases at V and 4 bases at J, with 15 bases between the two ends.